This TCR beta chain was identified during a study of blood T cell repertoires in COVID-19. Study-level background: The analysed material was cDNA or gDNA that came from T cells, B-cell-depleted T cells, or PBMCs.

V was cut by 3 bases and J by 5 bases, with 10 bases left in between. Germline assignment: CDR1 MNHEY and CDR2 SMNVEV (reference sequence). The length of the CDR3 is 13 residues. Profiled with immunoSEQ multiplex PCR; TCRdb holds only in-frame clones, not every one. The sample has some 150,000 clones, around 81% seen once. Sequenced input: peripheral blood. The chain uses TRBV27 and TRBJ1-1; D is possibly TRBD1 (5 bases). The TCR comes from a woman aged 60-75 years with active or convalescent COVID-19. CDR3 in amino acids: CASSFTGGTEAFF. The CDR3, as DNA: TGTGCCAGCAGTTTCACGGGGGGAACTGAAGCTTTCTTT.